This TCR beta chain derives from a study of technical replicates of blood from a handful of donors. CDR3 size: 16 residues. Per the germline V gene, CDR1 is MNHEY and CDR2 is SVGAGI. Between the trimmed V and J ends, which lost 0 bases and 4 bases, there was a span of 13 bases. Here immunoSEQ multiplex PCR was the method, and the copy in TCRdb shows in-frame clones only, minus some. The sample records some 82,000 clones, about 94% being singletons. The clonotype originates from a human donor in good health. The sequenced material came from T cells isolated from PBMCs. This sequence joins TRBV6-5 and TRBJ2-1, with D unresolved. CDR3 amino acids: CASSYSIGEAYNEQFF. DNA of the CDR3: TGTGCCAGCAGTTACTCGATTGGCGAGGCTTACAATGAGCAGTTCTTC.